This TCR beta chain originates from a study of shared clonotypes between healthy human individuals (TCRdb year 2020). Study-wide context: The cohort comprised a couple of women and a few men aged 18 to 49 years. Libraries were prepared and TCR repertoires were sequenced by different laboratories using diverse techniques, in order to increase sequencing depth and limit assay-specific biases. To estimate repertoire size and how much clonotype sharing occurs between individuals, the study deeply sequenced the blood TCR repertoires of about 5 healthy adults. Leukapheresis yielded between about 0.8 and 9.5 billion PBMCs per donor. For each donor, CD4 naive and CD4 memory were each run on three plates, CD8 naive on two plates, and CD8 memory on one plate.

The V end gives up 7 bases and the J end 0 bases, leaving 6 bases in the junction not matched to a gene. The cysteine opens and the phenylalanine closes a CDR3 of 16 amino acids. Just the 48-base CDR3 DNA is kept, in frame starting at base 1. The germline V gene specifies MDHEN as CDR1 and SYDVKM as CDR2. Overall results and qualifications from the work: Because the study included a small number of donors, the genetic and exposure-history diversity represented was limited. Incomplete sequencing was indicated by rarefaction of sorted-subset datasets, despite the large sequencing depth. Larger estimated clonotype richness was generally found for naive subsets than for memory subsets. When several donors were compared, the shared fraction of clonotypes was roughly 5% for naive CD4, about 4% for naive CD8, more than 2% for memory CD4, and about 0.36% for memory CD8. Compared with non-shared clonotypes, clonotypes shared by all four sorted-subset donors had higher generation probabilities. Sampling was limited to blood, and TCR repertoires in tissue likely differ from TCR repertoires in blood. Based on pairwise subsampling, the degree of clonotype sharing among donors was expected to be affected by sequencing depth.

In the case of this clone: Its antigen specificity is not known. No per-base quality is available; no much larger clone lies one base away.

Donors were healthy HIV-negative adults with no recently reported acute infections or vaccinations. All donors were Caucasian adults living in Nashville, Tennessee, USA. CD8 memory samples combined magnetically selected CD45RO+ cells with CCR7-negative CD45RA+ effector memory (TemRA) cells. Blood was obtained by leukapheresis, after which PBMCs were separated by Ficoll-Histopaque density gradient centrifugation and cryopreserved in liquid nitrogen vapor phase. Purity and quantity of every magnetically sorted T cell population were checked by analytical flow cytometry. Genomic DNA was isolated from each sorted fraction and quantified by UV absorbance on a Nanodrop 2000c. Using the deep immunoSEQ assay, multiplex PCR amplified TCR CDR3 regions from genomic DNA. Extracted genomic DNA from each cell subset was distributed evenly across all wells of several immunoSEQ 96-well plates, and each plate was treated as a replicate. For sorted subsets, each replicate PCR was loaded with 200 to 250 ng genomic DNA, equivalent to 25,000 to 30,000 T cell genomes. Purified libraries were quantified with a Qubit 3.0 fluorometer, sized on a Bioanalyzer 2100, and re-quantified with the KAPA Library Quantification kit. A separate single-read 150-cycle Illumina NextSeq 550 flow cell was used to sequence each immunoSEQ 96-well plate. On the study's bioinformatics: The immunoSEQ output contained only junctional sequences without quality scores, so filtering could not match that applied to full-length reads. Sequences were annotated with PyIR, a Python wrapper for IgBLAST v1.9, and V/J genes and CDR3 were assigned using IMGT germline references. Reads were removed for weak V/J assignments (E-value above 1e-6), missing CDR3, stop codons, out-of-frame junctions, or ambiguous translated residues. V3J clonotypes were defined by identical inferred V gene, J gene, and CDR3 amino acid sequence. To compute the percentage overlap between repertoires, the number of shared unique clonotypes was divided by the size of the smaller repertoire. Richness of each repertoire was evaluated using RTK rarefaction, the Chao1 estimator, and Recon v2.1 estimates of unobserved clonotypes. For all TCRbeta clonotypes obtained by the gDNA method from four donors, generation probabilities were computed with OLGA. In its TCRdb copy, this immuneACCESS table keeps in-frame sequences only and misses some clones. Where compared with another copy, unresolved V genes explain less than half of these, and the others have no known cause. V, J and clone size derive from that table, while D and trimming were established from the DNA sequence. This sample holds approximately 710,000 clones; 90% were observed only once. Jointly, the top ten make up around a third of the sample.

The chain is encoded by TRBV28 joined to TRBJ2-1; 10 central nucleotides agree with TRBD2. The sequenced sample was memory CD8+ T cells from PBMCs. This sample's cell subset or site label indicates: CD45RO+ cells pooled with CCR7-negative TemRA cells. This TCR came from a man aged 18-30 years in good health. Some clones in this sample may be carry-over from other donors' samples. The DNA sequence is TGTGCCAGCAACCCTAGCGGGAGTACCTCCTACAATGAGCAGTTCTTC. This yields the protein CASNPSGSTSYNEQFF.